This T cell receptor (beta chain) was sequenced for a study of T-cell reconstitution after alpha-beta-depleted transplantation in children. The study, taken as a whole, reports: About two months after transplant, alpha-beta T cells reportedly came from several hundred expanded graft clones. Some patients showed high day-60 TCRbeta diversity, which derived from surviving recipient T cells and thymic progenitors. T-cell counts and diversity were attributed mostly to newly produced T cells one year after transplant.

V was cut by 3 bases and J by 4 bases, with 13 bases left in between. The CDR3 runs to 15 residues. Unique molecular identifiers were built into the TCRbeta library. TCRdb re-derived calls from the PCR reads in MiXCR, one entry per CDR3 protein. The table includes about 580,000 distinct CDR3 sequences, over 25% detected once. This clonotype has more than one count but fewer than ten. Its target is unknown. This clonotype originated in a boy in the first two years of life with Wiskott-Aldrich syndrome, due to receive a stem cell transplant. This chain joins TRBV12-3 or TRBV12-4 and TRBJ2-1; D remains ambiguous. The sample in question was PBMCs, obtained before TCRalphabeta/CD19-depleted stem cell transplant. In DNA, the CDR3 is TGTGCCAGCAGTTTTTTTCTAGAGTATTACAATGAGCAGTTCTTC. It encodes CASSFFLEYYNEQFF.